A single sample is the source of the 21 T cell receptor beta chains below, sequenced in a study of shared clonotypes between healthy human individuals. Assay used: immunoSEQ multiplex PCR; TCRdb lists only in-frame clones, some missing. The sample has over a million clones; around 82% are singletons. The specimen sequenced was memory CD4+ T cells from PBMCs. Subset of the sample: CD45RA-negative fraction. Receptors originate from a man aged 18 to 30 in good health. Some clones in this sample may be carry-over from other donors' samples.

As to this clone: At the DNA level, this CDR3 is encoded by other sequences in the same sample as well. The chain carries TRBV28 and TRBJ1-1, with D possibly TRBD1 on 5 matching bases. Trimming removed 6 bases from V and 0 bases from J, with 11 bases in between. The germline V gene has CDR1 MDHEN and CDR2 SYDVKM. The CDR3 is 14 residues long. CDR3 residues: CASSPTALNTEAFF. The DNA for the CDR3 is TGTGCCAGCAGCCCGACAGCCCTGAACACTGAAGCTTTCTTT. The complete variable domain, with remaining parts taken from reference TRBV28 and TRBJ1-1, reads DVKVTQSSRYLVKRTGEKVFLECVQDMDHENMFWYRQDPGLGLRLIYFSYDVKMKEKGDIPEGYSVSREKKERFSLILESASTNQTSMYLCASSPTALNTEAFFGQGTRLTVV.

In regard to this clone: Different DNA sequences within this sample yield the same CDR3. The CDR3 DNA follows: TGCGCCAGCAGCTTTTTACAGGGGAACACCGGGGAGCTGTTTTTT. It translates to CASSFLQGNTGELFF. The V gene is TRBV5-1, the J gene TRBJ2-2, with D possibly TRBD1 on 6 matching bases. The CDR3 contains 15 residues. Germline V gene sequence: CDR1 SGHRS, CDR2 YFSETQ. Trimming took 2 bases from V and 1 from J, leaving 9 bases between them.

Concerning this clone itself: A far larger clone is off by one base, so a read error is likely. The sample carries other DNA sequences with the same CDR3. This chain links TRBV28 with TRBJ1-2, with D hard to call. The CDR3 loop spans 15 amino acids. Germline V gene data show CDR1 as MDHEN and CDR2 as SYDVKM. The CDR3 DNA is TGTGCCAGTAGTTTTCTTCCAAGGTCTAACTATGGCTACACCTTC. Protein sequence: CASSFLPRSNYGYTF.

Details on this clone: The sample contains more than one DNA sequence encoding this CDR3. The rearrangement links TRBV18 to TRBJ2-5, with unresolved D. V was cut by 3 bases and J by 5 bases, with 7 bases left in between. This CDR3 comprises 12 residues. Germline CDR1 and CDR2: KGHSH and LQKENI. CDR3 sequence (DNA): TGTGCCAGCTCACCCTCTGGCGAGACCCAGTACTTC. This sequence encodes CASSPSGETQYF.

This clone was picked up one time. The chain joins TRBV18 to TRBJ2-7; D uncertain. Looked up from germline, CDR1 is KGHSH and CDR2 is LQKENI. V gave up 3 bases and J gave up 0 bases, with 9 bases separating them. The CDR3 length is 14 residues. In DNA form, the CDR3 reads TGTGCCAGCTCACCGAGACACTCCTCCTACGAGCAGTACTTC. This sequence encodes CASSPRHSSYEQYF.

This clone has a count of ten or more. This sequence joins TRBV5-8 and TRBJ2-1, with 12 bases that match TRBD2. The V and J ends lost 2 bases and 2 bases, in that order; junction bases with no gene match: 2. This CDR3 is built from 16 residues. From germline, CDR1 is SGHTS and CDR2 YDEGEE. The CDR3 DNA is TGTGCCAGCAGCTTTCGGACTAGCGGGGCCTACAATGAGCAGTTCTTC. Protein product: CASSFRTSGAYNEQFF. Based on the CDR3 plus reference TRBV5-8 and TRBJ2-1, the full variable domain is EAGVTQSPTHLIKTRGQQATLRCSPISGHTSVYWYQQALGLGLQFLLWYDEGEERNRGNFPPRFSGRQFPNYSSELNVNALELEDSALYLCASSFRTSGAYNEQFFGPGTRLTVL.

J is TRBJ2-5 and V is TRBV25-1; perhaps TRBD2 as D (6 bases). The CDR3 sequence is 11 residues long. Germline V gives CDR1 MGHDK, CDR2 SYGVNS. Trimming removed 6 bases at V and 4 bases at J, with 6 bases between. The CDR3 spells CASRLAETQYF. CDR3 DNA: TGTGCCAGCAGACTAGCAGAGACCCAGTACTTC.

This chain links TRBV2 with TRBJ1-2; D is ambiguous. Germline values: CDR1 SNHLY, CDR2 FYNNEI. The CDR3 extends over 13 amino acids. Trimming took off 5 bases at V and 4 bases at J, with 11 bases between the two ends. The CDR3 sequence: CASSPQGLYGYTF. CDR3 nucleotide sequence: TGTGCCAGCAGTCCACAAGGCCTCTATGGCTACACCTTC.

This chain connects TRBV7-8 to TRBJ2-3, with 7 bases matching TRBD2. Trimming removed 8 bases from V and 2 bases from J; junction bases left unmatched: 7. Germline CDR1 SGHVS, CDR2 FQNEAQ. The CDR3 covers 14 residues. The CDR3 nucleotides are TGTGCCAGCGTACCCCGGGGGGACACAGATACGCAGTATTTT. This sequence encodes CASVPRGDTDTQYF.

This chain links TRBV28 with TRBJ1-1; TRBD1 matches 7 bases. The CDR3 has 14 residues. Germline loops: CDR1 MDHEN, CDR2 SYDVKM. Trimming removed 8 bases from V and 0 bases from J; junction bases left unmatched: 6. The CDR3 region has the DNA TGTGCCAGCGTATCCGGGACAGTGAACACTGAAGCTTTCTTT. Protein sequence: CASVSGTVNTEAFF.

This chain links TRBV7-8 with TRBJ2-5, with 7 bases fitting TRBD1. Germline loops: CDR1 SGHVS, CDR2 FQNEAQ. This CDR3 has 15 amino acids. V lost 5 bases to trimming and J lost 2 bases; unmatched junction nucleotides: 8. CDR3 sequence: CASSATPGQQETQYF. The CDR3 nucleotides are TGTGCCAGCAGCGCGACACCGGGACAGCAAGAGACCCAGTACTTC.

V is TRBV11-2 and J is TRBJ1-1, with a tentative D call TRBD1 (6 bases). V was shortened by 6 bases and J by 5 bases, with 13 bases between the two germline ends. Germline values: CDR1 SGHAT, CDR2 FQNNGV. The CDR3 is 13 residues long. CDR3 coding DNA: TGTGCCAGCAGTTTCTACCAGGGGACTGAAGCTTTCTTT. It specifies CASSFYQGTEAFF.

This chain joins TRBV28 and TRBJ1-2; D perhaps matches TRBD1 (5 bases). The V and J ends lost 2 bases and 4 bases respectively, with 14 bases between them. Germline lookup yields CDR1 MDHEN and CDR2 SYDVKM. The CDR3 has 15 amino acids. CDR3 DNA sequence: TGTGCCAGCAGTTTAACAGGCAGCCCGCTCTATGGCTACACCTTC. Residues: CASSLTGSPLYGYTF.

The chain uses TRBV28 and TRBJ2-7; 8 nucleotides align to TRBD1. Germline V CDR1 and CDR2: MDHEN, SYDVKM. This CDR3 has 16 amino acids. V dropped 6 bases and J dropped 4; count of bases not matched to a gene: 14. The CDR3 region is CASSPLGAGGAYEQYF. CDR3 bases: TGTGCCAGCAGCCCCCTCGGGGCAGGGGGCGCGTACGAGCAGTACTTC.

On this clone: Other nucleotide sequences from this sample produce the same CDR3. The chain carries TRBV5-1 and TRBJ1-2, with 7 bases aligning to TRBD1. The V and J ends lost 0 bases and 3 bases, in that order; junction bases with no gene match: 2. Germline V gene lookup returns CDR1 SGHRS and CDR2 YFSETQ. The length of the CDR3 is 14 residues. CDR3 residues: CASSLAGTDYGYTF. CDR3 nucleotides: TGCGCCAGCAGCTTGGCTGGGACAGACTATGGCTACACCTTC.

With respect to this clone: This specimen includes other DNA sequences encoding the same CDR3. The V gene is TRBV9, the J gene TRBJ2-1, with D unclear. The CDR3 is 15 amino acids. CDR1 and CDR2 (germline): SGDLS, YYNGEE. Between the trimmed V and J ends, which lost 2 bases and 1 base, there was a span of 10 bases. The CDR3, as DNA: TGTGCCAGCAGCGTCGCGGCCTTGTCCTACAATGAGCAGTTCTTC. Its translation is CASSVAALSYNEQFF.

The chain employs TRBV7-8 and TRBJ1-5, with D possibly matching TRBD1 (5 bases). The germline gives CDR1 SGHVS, CDR2 FQNEAQ. V was clipped by 4 bases and J by 1 base, with 11 bases between them. The CDR3 totals 15 residues. The CDR3 reads CASSWGVGSNQPQHF. The DNA of the CDR3 is TGTGCCAGCAGCTGGGGGGTCGGGAGCAATCAGCCCCAGCATTTT.

The J gene is TRBJ2-4, the V gene TRBV14; D is undetermined. The CDR3 is 15 residues long. Germline V gene data show CDR1 as SGHDN and CDR2 as FVKESK. Trimming stripped 0 bases from V and 0 bases from J, with 6 bases between. The CDR3 DNA sequence: TGTGCCAGCAGCCAAGATTGGGGAGCCAAAAACATTCAGTACTTC. Translating gives CASSQDWGAKNIQYF. Filled out from reference TRBV14 and TRBJ2-4, the complete variable domain reads EAGVTQFPSHSVIEKGQTVTLRCDPISGHDNLYWYRRVMGKEIKFLLHFVKESKQDESGMPNNRFLAERTGGTYSTLKVQPAELEDSGVYFCASSQDWGAKNIQYFGAGTRLSVL.

The genes are TRBV10-3 and TRBJ2-7; TRBD2 matches 13 bases. The V segment lost 8 bases and the J segment 2 bases; nucleotides outside the gene matches: 3. Germline V gene lookup returns CDR1 ENHRY and CDR2 SYGVKD. This CDR3 has 14 amino acids. CDR3 in amino acids: CAIGTSGKPYEQYF. CDR3 sequence (DNA): TGTGCCATCGGGACTAGCGGGAAACCCTACGAGCAGTACTTC.

The chain carries TRBV2 and TRBJ1-2; D unresolved. Per the germline V gene, CDR1 is SNHLY and CDR2 is FYNNEI. The CDR3 is 13 residues long. V lost 8 bases and J 8 bases, leaving 18 bases between the germline ends. DNA of the CDR3: TGTGCCAGCTCTCGAGCGTCCTCCGGGGGCTACACCTTC. Amino acids: CASSRASSGGYTF.

The chain recombines TRBV5-1 with TRBJ2-3, with 7 bases aligning to TRBD1. The V gene end was trimmed by 3 bases and the J gene end by 0 bases; junction bases not matched to a gene: 7. The germline gives CDR1 SGHRS, CDR2 YFSETQ. The CDR3 contains 16 residues. The CDR3 DNA sequence: TGCGCCAGCAGCTCCGGGACAGACTCTAGCACAGATACGCAGTATTTT. Protein sequence: CASSSGTDSSTDTQYF.